The clone carrying this T cell receptor (beta chain) turned up a few times. Its antigen remains unknown. The sample originates from a study of identical twins. Findings and limits, study-wide: Compared with models, monozygotic twins showed more out-of-frame TCR alpha sharing.

Every sampled donor was Caucasian and healthy. Addition of a universal primer site occurred through template switching, and cDNA carried unique molecular identifiers. Via MiXCR, TCRdb re-called the 5' RACE reads, giving one row per CDR3 protein. The sample lists some 1,600,000 distinct CDR3 sequences; under 35% were seen once. Germline V CDR1 and CDR2: MNHEY, SVGEGT. This CDR3 region has 16 residues. The V and J ends lost 4 bases and 7 bases respectively, with 23 bases between them. The chain has TRBV6-2 or TRBV6-3 and TRBJ2-7; no definite D call. The source of this sequence is a newborn girl in good health. What was sequenced was cord blood. The CDR3 reads CASSSPAGFSYNEQYF. DNA of the CDR3: TGTGCCAGCAGTTCGCCTGCAGGCTTCTCCTACAATGAGCAGTACTTC.